The 26 T cell receptor beta chains given below trace back to one sample, sequenced in a study of long-term antiretroviral therapy in people with HIV. The libraries were made with immunoSEQ v3.0 at survey level. The assay was immunoSEQ multiplex PCR, and TCRdb's table has in-frame clones only and misses some. The table shows over 35,000 clones, with 80% occurring only once. The source material was unsorted PBMCs, sampled 3.4 years after starting antiretroviral therapy. The receptors were gathered from a man aged 30 to 45 with HIV.

The V call is TRBV6-6, the J call TRBJ2-7; D gene unclear. Germline V gene sequence: CDR1 MNHNY, CDR2 SVGAGI (reference sequence). Trimming left V 7 bases short and J 1 base short, with 8 bases between. This CDR3 spans 12 amino acids. The CDR3 sequence is CASIGPSYEQYF. The CDR3 region has the DNA TGTGCCAGCATAGGTCCTTCCTACGAGCAGTACTTC.

CDR3 bases: TGTGCCACCCAGCGGTCCTACACCGGGGAGCTGTTTTTT. This sequence encodes CATQRSYTGELFF. This chain connects TRBV6-5 to TRBJ2-2; perhaps TRBD2 as D (5 bases). The V and J ends lost 10 bases and 3 bases respectively, with 12 bases between them. Germline CDR1 is MNHEY and CDR2 is SVGAGI. The CDR3 covers 13 residues.

The rearrangement uses TRBV10-2 and TRBJ1-1, with unresolved D. This CDR3 spans 13 amino acids. The ends were cut back, 4 bases at V and 4 bases at J, with 10 bases in the middle. The V gene's germline CDR1 is WSHSY and CDR2 SAAADI. As DNA, the CDR3 is TGCGCCAGCAGTGCCCCTGGAGTCACTGAAGCTTTCTTT. As protein: CASSAPGVTEAFF.

The V call is TRBV11-2, the J call TRBJ2-2; no reliable D call. This CDR3 has 15 amino acids. V dropped 1 base and J dropped 1 base, with 7 bases sitting between them. The germline V gene encodes CDR1 SGHAT and CDR2 FQNNGV. The CDR3 reads CASSLGRQNTGELFF. The CDR3 nucleotides are TGTGCCAGCAGCTTAGGCCGGCAGAACACCGGGGAGCTGTTTTTT.

CDR3 region: CASSLSRRGRGNTIYF. The CDR3 DNA is TGTGCCAGCAGCCTAAGCCGAAGGGGCCGGGGAAACACCATATATTTT. The chain is built from TRBV28 and TRBJ1-3; D is perhaps TRBD1 (5 bases). The CDR3 length is 16 residues. CDR1 is MDHEN and CDR2 is SYDVKM in the germline V gene. Trimming removed 6 bases at V and 4 bases at J, with 19 bases between. Full variable domain (rest looked up from reference TRBV28 and TRBJ1-3): DVKVTQSSRYLVKRTGEKVFLECVQDMDHENMFWYRQDPGLGLRLIYFSYDVKMKEKGDIPEGYSVSREKKERFSLILESASTNQTSMYLCASSLSRRGRGNTIYFGEGSWLTVV.

This chain joins TRBV28 and TRBJ2-5; possibly TRBD1 for D (5 bases). Germline-derived CDR1 and CDR2 are MDHEN and SYDVKM. This CDR3 comprises 13 residues. The V and J ends lost 6 bases and 5 bases respectively, with 13 bases between them. CDR3 coding DNA: TGTGCCAGCAGGGAAGGGGTGGAGGAGACCCAGTACTTC. Translation: CASREGVEETQYF.

This clone has just a few counts. The rearrangement uses TRBV29-1 and TRBJ2-1; 9 bases match TRBD2. The trim removed 0 bases at V and 8 bases at J, leaving 8 bases unmatched. This CDR3 is 15 amino acids long. Germline V gene data show CDR1 as SQVTM and CDR2 as ANQGSEA. The CDR3 sequence is CSVEDPGLASYEQFF. CDR3 bases: TGCAGCGTTGAAGACCCGGGACTAGCTTCGTATGAGCAGTTCTTC.

For the CDR3, the DNA is TGTGCCAGCTCTCCCAGGGTAGACACCACCGGGGAGCTGTTTTTT. Amino acid sequence: CASSPRVDTTGELFF. This chain uses TRBV18 with TRBJ2-2, with a possible D match to TRBD1 (5 bases). Germline V lookup: CDR1 KGHSH, CDR2 LQKENI. This CDR3 contains 15 residues. V shed 6 bases and J shed 4 bases, with 15 bases lying between them.

The chain has TRBV7-2 and TRBJ2-3; D may correspond to TRBD1 or TRBD2 (6 bases each). Trimming cost V 3 bases and J 8 bases, with 12 bases left between them. The CDR3 is made up of 13 amino acids. The germline V gene has CDR1 SGHTA and CDR2 FQGNSA. In DNA, the CDR3 is TGTGCCAGCAGCTTCCCAGGAGGGGGTACGCAGTATTTT. Amino acids: CASSFPGGGTQYF.

The V and J genes are TRBV29-1 and TRBJ2-7; the D gene is possibly TRBD1 (6 bases). CDR1 SQVTM and CDR2 ANQGSEA come from the germline V gene. Trimming stripped 7 bases from V and 3 bases from J, with 13 bases between. The CDR3 is 12 amino acids. As DNA, the CDR3 is TGCAGCGCTTCCGACAGGTACTACGAGCAGTACTTC. Protein sequence: CSASDRYYEQYF.

The chain is built from TRBV7-8 and TRBJ1-5; D is unresolved. Germline V gene data show CDR1 as SGHVS and CDR2 as FQNEAQ. CDR3 size: 14 residues. V lost 3 bases and J lost 5, with 11 bases in between. CDR3 loop: CASSFEAGDQPQHF. In nucleotides, the CDR3 is TGTGCCAGCAGCTTCGAGGCAGGCGATCAGCCCCAGCATTTT.

This clone was detected only a few times. V is TRBV2 and J is TRBJ1-5; 9 bases fit TRBD1. CDR3 size: 20 residues. Trimming took 5 bases from V and 2 from J; bases not matched to a gene: 19. CDR1 SNHLY and CDR2 FYNNEI come from the germline V gene. The CDR3 DNA is TGTGCCAGCAGTTACAACCTGGGACAGGGTGTTTTTGAAGGCAATCAGCCCCAGCATTTT. It yields the protein CASSYNLGQGVFEGNQPQHF.

This chain links TRBV7-9 with TRBJ2-7; D remains ambiguous. V was trimmed by 3 bases and J by 3 bases, leaving 15 bases between them. CDR1 and CDR2 from the germline V gene are SEHNR and FQNEAQ (reference sequence). CDR3 length: 15 residues. CDR3 amino acids: CASSLVVGKGYEQYF. The CDR3 region has the DNA TGTGCCAGCAGCTTGGTGGTTGGGAAAGGCTACGAGCAGTACTTC. Full variable domain (outside the CDR3, taken from reference TRBV7-9 and TRBJ2-7): DTGVSQNPRHKITKRGQNVTFRCDPISEHNRLYWYRQTLGQGPEFLTYFQNEAQLEKSRLLSDRFSAERPKGSFSTLEIQRTEQGDSAMYLCASSLVVGKGYEQYFGPGTRLTVT.

This sequence joins TRBV27 and TRBJ1-2; possible D gene TRBD1, 5 bases. The CDR3 runs 14 residues. Germline loops: CDR1 MNHEY, CDR2 SMNVEV (reference sequence). V was pared by 3 bases and J by 2 bases, with 10 bases between. The CDR3, as DNA: TGTGCCAGCAGTTTTCGGGGCCCCAACTATGGCTACACCTTC. Protein sequence: CASSFRGPNYGYTF.

This clone was recorded only once. The chain combines TRBV2 with TRBJ1-5; the D is unclear. The CDR3 sequence is 15 residues long. Germline lookup yields CDR1 SNHLY and CDR2 FYNNEI. Trimming removed 2 bases at V and 7 bases at J, with 15 bases between. The CDR3 loop is CASSESLRREQPQHF. CDR3 coding DNA: TGTGCCAGCAGTGAAAGCCTTCGGCGCGAGCAGCCCCAGCATTTT.

The rearrangement uses TRBV2 and TRBJ1-4, with D tentatively TRBD1 (5 bases). CDR3 size: 15 residues. CDR1 is SNHLY and CDR2 is FYNNEI in the germline V gene. The V end was cut by 6 bases, the J end by 11 bases, with 22 bases between. The CDR3 nucleotides read TGTGCCAGCAGCGCCCTCGGGGGATCCGCTCGGAAACTGTTTTTT. Amino acid sequence: CASSALGGSARKLFF.

The V call is TRBV10-3, the J call TRBJ2-3, with 8 bases matching TRBD1. CDR3 size: 18 residues. The V segment lost 3 bases and the J segment 2 bases; nucleotides outside the gene matches: 13. The germline gives CDR1 ENHRY, CDR2 SYGVKD. The CDR3 spells CAISDRTGGLPVTDTQYF. The CDR3 DNA reads TGTGCCATCAGTGATAGAACAGGGGGACTCCCGGTCACAGATACGCAGTATTTT.

V usage is TRBV5-1 and J usage is TRBJ1-1, with D unresolved. Germline assignment: CDR1 SGHRS and CDR2 YFSETQ. V was pared by 6 bases and J by 3 bases, with 12 bases between. The CDR3 contains 13 residues. The CDR3 reads CASTHSGYTEAFF. The CDR3 coding sequence is TGCGCCAGCACCCATTCGGGCTACACTGAAGCTTTCTTT. The full variable domain, in which reference TRBV5-1 and TRBJ1-1 provide the parts outside the CDR3, is KAGVTQTPRYLIKTRGQQVTLSCSPISGHRSVSWYQQTPGQGLQFLFEYFSETQRNKGNFPGRFSGRQFSNSRSEMNVSTLELGDSALYLCASTHSGYTEAFFGQGTRLTVV.

This chain uses TRBV5-1 with TRBJ2-5; 11 bases align to TRBD2. The CDR3 has 13 residues. The germline V gene encodes CDR1 SGHRS and CDR2 YFSETQ. V lost 3 bases to trimming and J lost 5 bases; unmatched junction nucleotides: 0. CDR3 DNA: TGCGCCAGCAGCTCTAGCGGGGGGGAGACCCAGTACTTC. Residues: CASSSSGGETQYF.

The chain has TRBV20-1 and TRBJ1-2; D not resolved. V was pared by 4 bases and J by 7 bases, with 10 bases between. The CDR3 has 11 amino acids. The germline CDR1 and CDR2 sequences are DFQATT and SNEGSKA (reference sequence). The CDR3 region has the DNA TGCAGTGCTACAGGATCGATTGGCTACACCTTC. Encoded protein: CSATGSIGYTF.

V gene TRBV7-9 combines with J gene TRBJ2-7; maybe TRBD1 (7 bases). The V end was cut by 5 bases, the J end by 3 bases, with 17 bases between. CDR1 and CDR2 (germline): SEHNR, FQNEAQ (reference sequence). The CDR3 totals 15 residues. CDR3 region: CASSRRTGGNYEQYF. The CDR3 coding sequence is TGTGCCAGCAGCCGACGGACAGGAGGGAACTACGAGCAGTACTTC.

The chain recombines TRBV9 with TRBJ2-6; D uncertain. The CDR3 extends over 17 amino acids. Trimming cost V 4 bases and J 0 bases, with 14 bases left between them. Germline CDR1 and CDR2: SGDLS and YYNGEE. In nucleotides, the CDR3 is TGTGCCAGCAGCTTAACTGCCAGGAACTCTGGGGCCAACGTCCTGACTTTC. This translates into CASSLTARNSGANVLTF.

Only a few counts were recorded for this clone. V and J are TRBV19 and TRBJ2-7; possible D gene TRBD2, 5 bases. The CDR3 extends over 12 amino acids. CDR1 is LNHDA, CDR2 SQIVND, per germline (reference sequence). Trimming pared 3 bases from V and 5 bases from J, leaving 8 bases between. CDR3 bases: TGTGCCAGTAGTATTGTCGGGGACGAGCAGTACTTC. It is translated as CASSIVGDEQYF.

In its sample, this clone was seen once. This chain connects TRBV6-1 to TRBJ2-7, with no clear D. V gave up 1 base and J gave up 0 bases, with 7 bases separating them. The germline CDR1 and CDR2 sequences are MNHNS and SASEGT. This CDR3 has 14 amino acids. CDR3 in amino acids: CASSEGTISYEQYF. The CDR3 bases are TGTGCCAGCAGTGAAGGGACGATCTCCTACGAGCAGTACTTC.

This clone was found once. The chain carries TRBV5-4 and TRBJ2-2; D is possibly TRBD2 (6 bases). CDR1 SGHNT and CDR2 YYREEE come from the germline V gene (reference sequence). This CDR3 contains 18 residues. The V and J ends lost 0 bases and 5 bases respectively, with 20 bases between them. CDR3 coding DNA: TGTGCCAGCAGCTTGGCCGTCCTCGGGAGTGGGGCTACCGGGGAGCTGTTTTTT. Translated, it gives CASSLAVLGSGATGELFF.

This chain connects TRBV11-2 to TRBJ2-1; TRBD1 matches 9 bases. This CDR3 comprises 15 residues. The germline V gene encodes CDR1 SGHAT and CDR2 FQNNGV. Trimming cost V 6 bases and J 3 bases; bases outside gene matches: 6. The CDR3 protein is CASRAGTGYYNEQFF. The DNA of the CDR3 is TGTGCCAGCAGAGCCGGGACAGGGTACTACAATGAGCAGTTCTTC.